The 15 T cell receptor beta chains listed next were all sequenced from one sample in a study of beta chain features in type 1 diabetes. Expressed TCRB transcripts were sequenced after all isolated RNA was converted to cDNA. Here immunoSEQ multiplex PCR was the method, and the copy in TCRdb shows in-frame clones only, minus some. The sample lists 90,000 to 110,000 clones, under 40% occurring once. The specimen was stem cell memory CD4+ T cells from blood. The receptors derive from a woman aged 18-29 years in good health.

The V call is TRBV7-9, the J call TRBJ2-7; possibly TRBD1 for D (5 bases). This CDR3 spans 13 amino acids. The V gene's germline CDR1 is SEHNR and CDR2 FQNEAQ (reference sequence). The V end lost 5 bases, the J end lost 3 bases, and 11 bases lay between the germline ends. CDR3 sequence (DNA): TGTGCCAGCAGCCAACCTACAGGCTACGAGCAGTACTTC. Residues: CASSQPTGYEQYF.

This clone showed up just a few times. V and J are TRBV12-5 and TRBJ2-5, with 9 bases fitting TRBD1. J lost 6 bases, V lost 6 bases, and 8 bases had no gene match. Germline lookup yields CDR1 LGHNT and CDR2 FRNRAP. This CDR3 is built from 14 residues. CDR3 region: CASGKGQGLQTQYF. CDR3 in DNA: TGTGCTAGTGGCAAGGGACAGGGCTTGCAGACCCAGTACTTC.

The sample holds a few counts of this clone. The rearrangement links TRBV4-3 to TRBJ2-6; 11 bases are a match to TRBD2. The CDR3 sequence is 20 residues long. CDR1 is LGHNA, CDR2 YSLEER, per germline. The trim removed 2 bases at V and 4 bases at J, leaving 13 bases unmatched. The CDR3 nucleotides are TGCGCCAGCAGCCAAATTCCGGGACTAGCGGAGCCTTCCGGGGCCAACGTCCTGACTTTC. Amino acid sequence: CASSQIPGLAEPSGANVLTF.

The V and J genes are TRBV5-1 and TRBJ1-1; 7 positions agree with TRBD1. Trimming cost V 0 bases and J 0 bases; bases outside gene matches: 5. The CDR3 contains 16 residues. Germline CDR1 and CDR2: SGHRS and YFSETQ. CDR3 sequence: CASSLGVQGVNTEAFF. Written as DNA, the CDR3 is TGCGCCAGCAGCTTGGGGGTTCAGGGGGTGAACACTGAAGCTTTCTTT.

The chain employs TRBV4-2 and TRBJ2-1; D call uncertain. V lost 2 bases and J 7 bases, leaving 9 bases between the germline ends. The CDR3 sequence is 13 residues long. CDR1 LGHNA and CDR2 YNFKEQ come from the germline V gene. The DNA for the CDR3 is TGTGCCAGCAGCCAACCCCTAGAGAATGAGCAGTTCTTC. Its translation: CASSQPLENEQFF.

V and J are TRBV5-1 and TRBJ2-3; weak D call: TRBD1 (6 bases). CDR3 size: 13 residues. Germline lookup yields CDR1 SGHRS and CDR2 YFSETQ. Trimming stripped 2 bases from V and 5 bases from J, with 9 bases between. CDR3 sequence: CASSFRGRDTQYF. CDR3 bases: TGCGCCAGCAGCTTCAGGGGCCGAGATACGCAGTATTTT. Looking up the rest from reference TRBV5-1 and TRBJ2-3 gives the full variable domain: KAGVTQTPRYLIKTRGQQVTLSCSPISGHRSVSWYQQTPGQGLQFLFEYFSETQRNKGNFPGRFSGRQFSNSRSEMNVSTLELGDSALYLCASSFRGRDTQYFGPGTRLTVL.

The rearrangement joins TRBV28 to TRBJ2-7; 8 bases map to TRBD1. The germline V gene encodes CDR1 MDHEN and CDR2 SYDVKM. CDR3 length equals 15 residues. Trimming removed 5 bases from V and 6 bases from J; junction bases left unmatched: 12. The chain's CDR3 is CASSRRTGYFGEQYF. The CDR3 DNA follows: TGTGCCAGCAGTCGGCGGACAGGGTACTTTGGCGAGCAGTACTTC.

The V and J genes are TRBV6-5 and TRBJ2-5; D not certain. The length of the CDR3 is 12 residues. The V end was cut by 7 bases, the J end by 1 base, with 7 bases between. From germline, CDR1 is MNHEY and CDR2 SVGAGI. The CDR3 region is CASIGSQETQYF. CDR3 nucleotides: TGTGCCAGCATTGGCAGCCAAGAGACCCAGTACTTC.

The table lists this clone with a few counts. CDR3 DNA sequence: TGTGCCAGCACCCCAACCGGGATCGCCTACGAGCAGTACTTC. It specifies CASTPTGIAYEQYF. The rearrangement links TRBV13 to TRBJ2-7, with D perhaps matching TRBD2 (5 bases). The CDR3 totals 14 residues. V dropped 7 bases and J dropped 2 bases, with 15 bases sitting between them. Germline V lookup: CDR1 PRHDT, CDR2 FYEKMQ (reference sequence).

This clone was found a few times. The CDR3 is CAWWGTSGRTYF. The CDR3 DNA is TGTGCCTGGTGGGGTACTAGCGGGAGGACTTACTTC. The rearrangement links TRBV30 to TRBJ2-5, with 12 bases fitting TRBD2. The germline V gene encodes CDR1 GTSNPN and CDR2 SVGIG (reference sequence). The CDR3 has 12 amino acids. V shed 5 bases, J shed 14 bases, and the junction held 9 bases outside the gene matches.

Written as DNA, the CDR3 is TGTGCCACCAGGGGGAGGACTGCACTAGCCAAAAACATTCAGTACTTC. It is translated as CATRGRTALAKNIQYF. The J gene is TRBJ2-4, the V gene TRBV15; TRBD2 might be the D (6 bases). The ends were cut back, 6 bases at V and 0 bases at J, with 15 bases in the middle. The CDR3 is 16 amino acids. The germline V gene encodes CDR1 LNHNV and CDR2 YYDKDF (reference sequence). Using reference TRBV15 and TRBJ2-4 for the parts outside the CDR3, the full variable domain is DAMVIQNPRYQVTQFGKPVTLSCSQTLNHNVMYWYQQKSSQAPKLLFHYYDKDFNNEADTPDNFQSRRPNTSFCFLDIRSPGLGDTAMYLCATRGRTALAKNIQYFGAGTRLSVL.

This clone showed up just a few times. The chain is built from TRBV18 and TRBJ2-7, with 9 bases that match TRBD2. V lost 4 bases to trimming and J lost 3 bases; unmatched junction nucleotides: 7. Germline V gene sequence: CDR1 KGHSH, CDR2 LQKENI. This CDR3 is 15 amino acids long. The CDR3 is CASSLKAGGDYEQYF. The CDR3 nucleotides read TGTGCCAGCTCACTAAAAGCGGGAGGCGACTACGAGCAGTACTTC.

CDR3 in DNA: TGTGCCAGCAGCCTTTACCCGGGACAGGGATACGAGCAGTACTTC. Protein: CASSLYPGQGYEQYF. This rearrangement joins TRBV11-3 to TRBJ2-7; 9 bases line up with TRBD1. The CDR3 is made up of 15 amino acids. Unmatched junction bases numbered 9, after V lost 5 bases and J lost 4 bases. Germline loops: CDR1 SGHNT, CDR2 YENEEA. Complete variable domain (other parts from reference TRBV11-3 and TRBJ2-7): EAGVVQSPRYKIIEKKQPVAFWCNPISGHNTLYWYLQNLGQGPELLIRYENEEAVDDSQLPKDRFSAERLKGVDSTLKIQPAELGDSAVYLCASSLYPGQGYEQYFGPGTRLTVT.

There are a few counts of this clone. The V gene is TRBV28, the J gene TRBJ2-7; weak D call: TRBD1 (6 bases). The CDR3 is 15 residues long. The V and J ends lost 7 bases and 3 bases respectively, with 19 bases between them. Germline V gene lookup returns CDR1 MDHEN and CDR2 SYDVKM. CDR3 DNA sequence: TGTGCCAGCAACTTGCCATCGAGGGGACACTACGAGCAGTACTTC. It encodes CASNLPSRGHYEQYF.

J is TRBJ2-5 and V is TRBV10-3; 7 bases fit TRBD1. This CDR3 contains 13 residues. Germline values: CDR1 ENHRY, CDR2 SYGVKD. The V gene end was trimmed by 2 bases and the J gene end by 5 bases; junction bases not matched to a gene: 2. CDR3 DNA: TGTGCCATCAGTGAGGACAGGGTTGAGACCCAGTACTTC. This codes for CAISEDRVETQYF.